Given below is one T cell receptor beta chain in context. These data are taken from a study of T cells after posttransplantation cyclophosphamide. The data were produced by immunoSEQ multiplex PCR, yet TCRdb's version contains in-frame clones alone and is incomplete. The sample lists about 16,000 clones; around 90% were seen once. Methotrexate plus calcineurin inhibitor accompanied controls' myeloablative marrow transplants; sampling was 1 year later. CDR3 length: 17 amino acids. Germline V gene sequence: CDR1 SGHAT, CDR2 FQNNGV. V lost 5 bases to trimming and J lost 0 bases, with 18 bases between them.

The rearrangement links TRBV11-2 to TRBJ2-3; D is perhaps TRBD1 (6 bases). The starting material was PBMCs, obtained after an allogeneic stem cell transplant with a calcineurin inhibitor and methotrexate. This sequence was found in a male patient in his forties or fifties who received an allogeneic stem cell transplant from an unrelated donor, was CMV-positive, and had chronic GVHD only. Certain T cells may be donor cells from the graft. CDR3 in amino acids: CASSPEDRAFSTDTQYF. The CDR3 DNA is TGTGCCAGCAGCCCCGAGGACAGAGCTTTTAGCACAGATACGCAGTATTTT.